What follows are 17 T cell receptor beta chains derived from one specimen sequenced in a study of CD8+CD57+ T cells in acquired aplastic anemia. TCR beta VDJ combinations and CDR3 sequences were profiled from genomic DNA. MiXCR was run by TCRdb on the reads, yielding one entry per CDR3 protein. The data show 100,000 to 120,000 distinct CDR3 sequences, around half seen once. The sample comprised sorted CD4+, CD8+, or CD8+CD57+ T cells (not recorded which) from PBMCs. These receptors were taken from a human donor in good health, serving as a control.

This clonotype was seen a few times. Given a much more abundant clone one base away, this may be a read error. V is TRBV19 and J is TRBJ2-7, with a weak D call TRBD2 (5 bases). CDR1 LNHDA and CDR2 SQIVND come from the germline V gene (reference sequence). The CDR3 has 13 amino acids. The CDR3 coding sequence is TGTGCCAGCAGTTTACGGGGTGCCTACGAGCAGCACTTC. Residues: CASSLRGAYEQHF. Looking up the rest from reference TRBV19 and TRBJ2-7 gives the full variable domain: DGGITQSPKYLFRKEGQNVTLSCEQNLNHDAMYWYRQDPGQGLRLIYYSQIVNDFQKGDIAEGYSVSREKKESFPLTVTSAQKNPTAFYLCASSLRGAYEQHFGPGTRLTVT.

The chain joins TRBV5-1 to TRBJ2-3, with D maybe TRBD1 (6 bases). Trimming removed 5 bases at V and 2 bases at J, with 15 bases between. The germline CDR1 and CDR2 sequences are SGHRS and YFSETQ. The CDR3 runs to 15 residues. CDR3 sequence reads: CASRQGSGYTDTQYF. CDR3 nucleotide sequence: TGCGCCAGCAGACAGGGTTCCGGTTACACAGATACGCAGTATTTT.

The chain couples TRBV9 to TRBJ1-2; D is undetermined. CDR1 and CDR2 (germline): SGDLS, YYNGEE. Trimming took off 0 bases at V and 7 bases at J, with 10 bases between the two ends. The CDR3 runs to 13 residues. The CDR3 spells CASSVDGRGGYTF. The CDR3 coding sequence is TGTGCCAGCAGCGTAGACGGACGGGGTGGCTACACCTTC.

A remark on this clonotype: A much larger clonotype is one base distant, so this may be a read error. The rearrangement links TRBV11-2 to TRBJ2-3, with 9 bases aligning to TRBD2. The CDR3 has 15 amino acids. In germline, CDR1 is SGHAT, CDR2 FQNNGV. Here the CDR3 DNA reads TGTGCCAGCAGCTTGCGCGGGGGGGCCACAGGTACGCAGTATTTT. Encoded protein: CASSLRGGATGTQYF.

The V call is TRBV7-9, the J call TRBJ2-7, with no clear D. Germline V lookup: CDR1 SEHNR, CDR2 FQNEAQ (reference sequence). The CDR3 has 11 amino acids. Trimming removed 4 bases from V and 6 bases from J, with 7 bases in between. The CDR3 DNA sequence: TGTGCCAGCAGCTACAGCCGCGAGCAGTACTTC. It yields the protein CASSYSREQYF.

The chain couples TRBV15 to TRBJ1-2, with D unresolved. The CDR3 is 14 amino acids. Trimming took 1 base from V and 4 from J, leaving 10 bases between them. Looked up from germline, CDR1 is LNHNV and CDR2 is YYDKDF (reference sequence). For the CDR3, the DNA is TGTGCCACCAGCAGAGTGGGAGTACTCTATGGCTACACCTTC. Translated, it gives CATSRVGVLYGYTF. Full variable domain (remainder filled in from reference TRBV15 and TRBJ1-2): DAMVIQNPRYQVTQFGKPVTLSCSQTLNHNVMYWYQQKSSQAPKLLFHYYDKDFNNEADTPDNFQSRRPNTSFCFLDIRSPGLGDTAMYLCATSRVGVLYGYTFGSGTRLTVV.

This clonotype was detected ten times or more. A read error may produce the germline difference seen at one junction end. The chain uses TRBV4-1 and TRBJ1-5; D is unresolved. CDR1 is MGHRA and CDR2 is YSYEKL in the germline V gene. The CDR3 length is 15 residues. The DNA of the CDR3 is TGTGCCAGCAGCCAAGTGTATTCGGGAAATCAGCCCCAGCATTTT. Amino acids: CASSQVYSGNQPQHF.

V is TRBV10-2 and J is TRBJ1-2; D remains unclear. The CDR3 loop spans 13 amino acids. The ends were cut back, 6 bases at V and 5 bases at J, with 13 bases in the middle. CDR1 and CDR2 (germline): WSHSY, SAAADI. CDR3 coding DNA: TGCGCCAGCAGGGTGGGATCAGCTTATGGCTACACCTTC. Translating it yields CASRVGSAYGYTF.

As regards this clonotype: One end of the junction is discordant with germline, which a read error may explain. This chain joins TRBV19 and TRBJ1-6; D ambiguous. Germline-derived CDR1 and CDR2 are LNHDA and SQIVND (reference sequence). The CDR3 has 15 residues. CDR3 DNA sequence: TGTGCCAGCAGTTCGGTTGAGTCCTATAATTTACCCCTCCACTTT. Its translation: CASSSVESYNLPLHF.

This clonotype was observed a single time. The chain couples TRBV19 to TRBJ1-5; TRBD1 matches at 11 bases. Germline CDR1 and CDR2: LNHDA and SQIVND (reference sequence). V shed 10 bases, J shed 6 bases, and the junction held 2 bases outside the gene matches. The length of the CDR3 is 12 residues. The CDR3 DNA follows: TGTGCCACCGGGACAGGGGGTCAGCCCCAGCATTTT. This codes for CATGTGGQPQHF.

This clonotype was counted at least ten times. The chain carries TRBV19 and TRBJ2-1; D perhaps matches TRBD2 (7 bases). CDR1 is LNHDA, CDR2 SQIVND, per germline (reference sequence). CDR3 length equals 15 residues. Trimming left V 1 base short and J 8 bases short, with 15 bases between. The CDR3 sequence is CASSIVVGGGDEQFF. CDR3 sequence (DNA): TGTGCCAGTAGTATAGTGGTAGGGGGGGGCGATGAGCAGTTCTTC.

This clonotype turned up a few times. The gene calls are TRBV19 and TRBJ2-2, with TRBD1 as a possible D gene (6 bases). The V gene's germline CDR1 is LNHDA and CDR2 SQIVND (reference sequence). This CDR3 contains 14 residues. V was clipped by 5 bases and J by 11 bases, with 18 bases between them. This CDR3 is CASSPPGVADELFF. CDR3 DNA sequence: TGTGCCAGTAGTCCCCCAGGGGTCGCCGACGAGCTGTTTTTT.

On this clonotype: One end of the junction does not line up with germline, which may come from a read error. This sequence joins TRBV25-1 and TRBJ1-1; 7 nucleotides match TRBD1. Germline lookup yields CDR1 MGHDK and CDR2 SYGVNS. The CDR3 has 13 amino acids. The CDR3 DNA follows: TGTGCCAGCAGTCGGGACAGTCTCACTGAAACTTTCTTT. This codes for CASSRDSLTETFF.

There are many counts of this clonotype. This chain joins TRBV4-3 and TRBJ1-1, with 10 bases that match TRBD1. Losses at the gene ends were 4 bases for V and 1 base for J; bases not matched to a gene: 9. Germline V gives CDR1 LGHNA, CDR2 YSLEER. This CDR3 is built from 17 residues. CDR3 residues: CASSPNPGTGANTEAFF. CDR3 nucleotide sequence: TGCGCCAGCAGCCCTAACCCCGGGACAGGGGCGAACACTGAAGCTTTCTTT.

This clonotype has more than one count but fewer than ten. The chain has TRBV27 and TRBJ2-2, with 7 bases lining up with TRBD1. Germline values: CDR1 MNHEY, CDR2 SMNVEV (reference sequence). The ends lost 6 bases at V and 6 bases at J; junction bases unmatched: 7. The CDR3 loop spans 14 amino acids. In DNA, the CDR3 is TGTGCCAGCAGGACAGGGTCGCGGGCCGGGGAGCTGTTTTTT. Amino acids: CASRTGSRAGELFF.

CDR3 loop: CAISEGDGSYEQYF. CDR3 nucleotides: TGTGCCATCAGTGAGGGGGACGGTTCCTACGAGCAGTACTTC. The chain carries TRBV10-3 and TRBJ2-7; D assignment may be TRBD1 or TRBD2 (5 bases each). V shed 2 bases and J shed 1 base, with 9 bases lying between them. Germline assignment: CDR1 ENHRY and CDR2 SYGVKD. The length of the CDR3 is 14 residues.

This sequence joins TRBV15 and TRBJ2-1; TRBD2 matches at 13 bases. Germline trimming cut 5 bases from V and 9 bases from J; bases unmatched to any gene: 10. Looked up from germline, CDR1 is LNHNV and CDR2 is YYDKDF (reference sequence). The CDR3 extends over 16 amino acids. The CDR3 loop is CATSGPGLAGLFEQFF. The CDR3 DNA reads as TGTGCCACCAGCGGTCCGGGACTAGCGGGACTATTTGAGCAGTTCTTC. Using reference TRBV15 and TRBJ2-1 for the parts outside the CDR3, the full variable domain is DAMVIQNPRYQVTQFGKPVTLSCSQTLNHNVMYWYQQKSSQAPKLLFHYYDKDFNNEADTPDNFQSRRPNTSFCFLDIRSPGLGDTAMYLCATSGPGLAGLFEQFFGPGTRLTVL.